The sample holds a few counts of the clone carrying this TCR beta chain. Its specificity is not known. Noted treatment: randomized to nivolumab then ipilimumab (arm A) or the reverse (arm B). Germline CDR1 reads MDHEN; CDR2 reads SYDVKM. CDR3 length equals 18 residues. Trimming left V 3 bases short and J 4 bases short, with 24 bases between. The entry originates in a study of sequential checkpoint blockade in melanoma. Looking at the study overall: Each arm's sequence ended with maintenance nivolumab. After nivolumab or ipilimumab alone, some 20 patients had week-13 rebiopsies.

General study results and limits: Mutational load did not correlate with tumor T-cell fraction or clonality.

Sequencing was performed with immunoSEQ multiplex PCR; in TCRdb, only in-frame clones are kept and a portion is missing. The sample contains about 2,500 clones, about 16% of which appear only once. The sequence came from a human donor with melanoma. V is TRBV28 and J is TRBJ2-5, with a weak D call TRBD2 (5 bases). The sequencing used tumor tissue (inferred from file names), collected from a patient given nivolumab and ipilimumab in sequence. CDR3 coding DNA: TGTGCCAGCAGTTTTCTTACGATCCAGCCTCGCGCGGGAGAGACCCAGTACTTC. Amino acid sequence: CASSFLTIQPRAGETQYF. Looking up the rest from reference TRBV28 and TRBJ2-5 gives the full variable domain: DVKVTQSSRYLVKRTGEKVFLECVQDMDHENMFWYRQDPGLGLRLIYFSYDVKMKEKGDIPEGYSVSREKKERFSLILESASTNQTSMYLCASSFLTIQPRAGETQYFGPGTRLLVL.